A selection of T cell receptor beta chains follows, all from one sample in a study of naive and memory T cell subsets. Each CDR3 protein is one row after TCRdb ran MiXCR on the UMI-ligation and nested PCR reads. The sample includes about 150,000 distinct CDR3 sequences, more than 15% of them seen just once. Sequences were obtained from naive CD4+ T cells from blood. Receptors were obtained from a human donor in good health. CDR3s include the opening cysteine and the closing phenylalanine or tryptophan. D genes are given only for firm matches. Clone size appears in some rows only: once, few, many, or a class for an expanded clone.

d_call	v_call	clone_size	j_call	cdr3_aa	cdr3_nt
-	TRBV6-6	few	TRBJ2-3	CASSSPGRASTDTQYF	TGTGCCAGCAGTTCCCCCGGTCGGGCTTCCACAGATACGCAGTATTTT
-	TRBV10-1	-	TRBJ2-7	CASSELSGSSYEQYF	TGCGCCAGCAGTGAACTGAGCGGCTCCTCCTACGAGCAGTACTTC
-	TRBV7-8	few	TRBJ1-2	CASSLSGPGVDYGYTF	TGTGCCAGCAGCTTATCAGGGCCAGGGGTGGACTATGGCTACACCTTC
-	TRBV20-1	few	TRBJ2-2	CSASIRERGELFF	TGCAGTGCTAGTATCAGGGAGAGGGGGGAGCTGTTTTTT
TRBD1	TRBV19	few	TRBJ1-1	CASGQGEAFF	TGTGCCAGTGGACAGGGTGAAGCTTTCTTT
TRBD1	TRBV24-1	-	TRBJ1-5	CATSEDPQGQPQHF	TGTGCCACCAGTGAAGACCCACAGGGGCAGCCCCAGCATTTT
TRBD1	TRBV10-3	few	TRBJ1-2	CASAMTGNYGYTF	TGTGCCAGCGCGATGACAGGGAACTATGGCTACACCTTC
-	TRBV27	-	TRBJ2-6	CASSSMLGSRIVSGANVLTF	TGTGCCAGCAGTTCGATGTTGGGGTCCCGGATAGTCTCTGGGGCCAACGTCCTGACTTTC
-	TRBV30	-	TRBJ2-3	CAWSVGSLRADTQYF	TGTGCCTGGAGTGTAGGCAGCTTAAGGGCAGATACGCAGTATTTT
-	TRBV29-1	-	TRBJ2-1	CSARNYNEQFF	TGCAGCGCCCGAAACTACAATGAGCAGTTCTTC
-	TRBV24-1	few	TRBJ1-2	CATSDGSNYGYTF	TGTGCCACCAGTGACGGCAGTAACTATGGCTACACCTTC
TRBD2	TRBV11-1	-	TRBJ2-1	CASSLPGLAGVVEQFF	TGTGCCAGCAGCTTACCGGGACTAGCGGGAGTGGTCGAGCAGTTCTTC
TRBD2	TRBV24-1	many	TRBJ2-2	CATSDPSGRVTGELFF	TGTGCCACCAGTGACCCATCCGGGAGGGTCACCGGGGAGCTGTTTTTT
-	TRBV29-1	few	TRBJ2-7	CSVGLAGWEQYF	TGCAGCGTTGGGCTAGCCGGGTGGGAGCAGTACTTC
TRBD1	TRBV6-6	few	TRBJ2-7	CASSPRDRYGGEQYF	TGTGCCAGCAGTCCGAGGGACAGGTACGGTGGCGAGCAGTACTTC
TRBD1	TRBV6-5	few	TRBJ2-3	CASSRTGGRGTDTQYF	TGTGCCAGCAGTCGTACAGGGGGCAGGGGTACAGATACGCAGTATTTT
-	TRBV12-3/TRBV12-4	-	TRBJ2-1	CASSFGDRTYNEQFF	TGTGCCAGCAGTTTTGGAGACAGAACCTACAATGAGCAGTTCTTC
-	TRBV20-1	-	TRBJ1-2	CSASRGGVWTLNYGYTF	TGCAGTGCTTCACGCGGAGGGGTTTGGACGCTTAACTATGGCTACACCTTC
TRBD1	TRBV20-1	-	TRBJ2-2	CSATGVWNTGELFF	TGCAGTGCCACAGGGGTTTGGAACACCGGGGAGCTGTTTTTT
-	TRBV7-2	few	TRBJ1-6	CASSLVYSPLHF	TGTGCCAGCAGCTTAGTGTATTCCCCCCTCCACTTT
TRBD2	TRBV7-2	few	TRBJ2-7	CASSERTSGRNEQYF	TGTGCCAGCAGCGAGCGGACTAGCGGGAGAAACGAGCAGTACTTC
-	TRBV6-6	-	TRBJ1-5	CAAKSGPSWDSNQPQHF	TGTGCCGCGAAATCCGGGCCCTCTTGGGATAGCAATCAGCCCCAGCATTTT
-	TRBV11-2	-	TRBJ1-4	CASSPGQTATNEKLFF	TGTGCCAGCAGCCCTGGGCAGACGGCAACTAATGAAAAACTGTTTTTT
-	TRBV2	-	TRBJ1-5	CASSLRGSGQPQHF	TGTGCCAGCAGCCTCAGGGGCTCGGGGCAGCCCCAGCATTTT
-	TRBV7-3	-	TRBJ2-3	CASSSPGLGATDTQYF	TGTGCCAGCAGCTCCCCGGGTCTCGGGGCCACAGATACGCAGTATTTT
-	TRBV4-2	few	TRBJ1-6	CASSHPRQSQDSPLHF	TGTGCCAGCAGCCACCCCCGACAGTCCCAGGATTCACCCCTCCACTTT
-	TRBV19	-	TRBJ2-1	CASRRRGGDEQFF	TGTGCCAGTAGGAGAAGGGGGGGCGATGAGCAGTTCTTC
-	TRBV29-1	-	TRBJ1-1	CSVLPMSASVDTEAFF	TGCAGCGTTCTACCCATGTCCGCGTCAGTTGACACTGAAGCTTTCTTT
TRBD2	TRBV29-1	many	TRBJ2-2	CSVESREFTGELFF	TGCAGCGTTGAATCGCGGGAGTTCACCGGGGAGCTGTTTTTT
-	TRBV5-1	few	TRBJ2-1	CASSLGPGPNEQFF	TGCGCCAGCAGCTTGGGGCCCGGACCCAATGAGCAGTTCTTC
-	TRBV20-1	-	TRBJ1-2	CSARDKGVWLGYTF	TGCAGTGCTAGAGACAAGGGTGTCTGGTTGGGCTACACCTTC
TRBD2	TRBV12-3/TRBV12-4	few	TRBJ2-5	CASSRGLAGGPRRRNEETQYF	TGTGCCAGCAGCCGAGGACTAGCGGGAGGACCAAGGCGCAGAAACGAAGAGACCCAGTACTTC
TRBD1	TRBV7-9	-	TRBJ2-7	CASSLAQGAFYEQYF	TGTGCCAGCAGCTTAGCCCAGGGGGCGTTCTACGAGCAGTACTTC
-	TRBV7-2	few	TRBJ2-5	CASSLVRSETQYF	TGTGCCAGCAGCTTAGTACGGTCAGAGACCCAGTACTTC
TRBD1	TRBV12-3/TRBV12-4	-	TRBJ1-5	CASRQTGGSNQPQHF	TGTGCCAGCAGACAAACAGGGGGGAGCAATCAGCCCCAGCATTTT
TRBD2	TRBV7-9	-	TRBJ2-1	CASRRPPSGTYNEQFF	TGTGCCAGCAGGCGACCCCCTAGCGGAACCTACAATGAGCAGTTCTTC
TRBD2	TRBV7-6	-	TRBJ2-3	CASSLAPGLGSTDTQYF	TGTGCCAGCAGCTTAGCACCGGGACTAGGGAGCACAGATACGCAGTATTTT
-	TRBV28	-	TRBJ2-7	CASSCVDYEQYF	TGTGCCAGCAGTTGTGTGGACTACGAGCAGTACTTC
-	TRBV6-1	few	TRBJ2-5	CASSERGAETQYF	TGTGCCAGCAGTGAACGGGGGGCCGAGACCCAGTACTTC
-	TRBV5-4	few	TRBJ2-5	CASSPQIQETQYF	TGTGCCAGCAGCCCACAAATCCAAGAGACCCAGTACTTC
-	TRBV6-1	-	TRBJ2-5	CATLHESSWETQYF	TGTGCCACCCTCCACGAGTCCTCGTGGGAGACCCAGTACTTC